A selection of T cell receptor beta chains follows, all from one sample in a study of cytomegalovirus exposure and HLA in healthy donors. Assay: immunoSEQ multiplex PCR; the TCRdb copy retains only in-frame clones and omits some. The sample includes about 61,000 clones, 75% to 85% seen only once; the top ten take roughly 51%. What was sequenced was PBMCs. These receptors came from a man in his forties or fifties in good health and CMV-seropositive. Each CDR3 is given with its conserved first and last residue. The D gene is left open where the match is weak. Only some rows state a clone size, as once, few, many or a class for expanded clones.

v_call	d_call	clone_size	j_call	cdr3_aa	cdr3_nt
TRBV18	.	.	TRBJ1-1	CASSPPSGSATEAFF	TGTGCCAGCTCACCACCGTCAGGGTCGGCCACTGAAGCTTTCTTT
TRBV7-9	TRBD2	.	TRBJ2-3	CSSSLTRGGSTDTQYF	TGTTCCAGCAGCTTGACTCGGGGGGGAAGCACAGATACGCAGTATTTT
TRBV6-1	.	.	TRBJ1-2	CASSEDAIYGYTF	TGTGCCAGCAGTGAAGATGCGATCTATGGCTACACCTTC
TRBV5-5	TRBD2	.	TRBJ2-3	CASSLSPGTSGADTQYF	TGTGCCAGCAGCTTGTCACCCGGGACTAGCGGAGCAGATACGCAGTATTTT
TRBV5-1	TRBD2	.	TRBJ2-1	CASSPEGLANEQFF	TGCGCCAGCAGCCCGGAGGGACTAGCCAATGAGCAGTTCTTC
TRBV6-1	.	.	TRBJ1-2	CASSGGGHGYTF	TGTGCCAGCAGTGGAGGCGGCCATGGCTACACCTTC
TRBV20-1	.	.	TRBJ2-7	CILPGVHEQYF	TGCATTCTGCCCGGAGTTCACGAGCAGTACTTC
TRBV4-1	TRBD2	.	TRBJ2-1	CASSQPRKGLADNEQFF	TGCGCCAGCAGCCAACCGAGAAAGGGACTAGCAGATAATGAGCAGTTCTTC
TRBV5-4	.	once	TRBJ2-7	CASSRDLWGENEQYF	TGTGCCAGCAGCCGGGATCTTTGGGGGGAGAACGAGCAGTACTTC
TRBV9	.	few	TRBJ2-2	CASSANGNGELFF	TGTGCCAGCAGCGCTAACGGGAACGGGGAGCTGTTTTTT
TRBV6-6	TRBD2	once	TRBJ2-7	CASSLAGGSYEQYF	TGTGCCAGCAGTCTAGCGGGGGGTTCCTACGAGCAGTACTTC
TRBV5-5	.	once	TRBJ1-4	CVSSFPQNLATNEKLFF	TGTGTCAGCAGCTTCCCCCAGAATCTTGCAACTAATGAAAAACTGTTTTTT
TRBV18	.	.	TRBJ2-1	CASTYKNNEQFF	TGTGCCAGCACCTATAAGAACAATGAGCAGTTCTTC
TRBV2	.	.	TRBJ2-1	CASSLARGGNEQFF	TGTGCCAGCAGTCTTGCAAGGGGGGGAAATGAGCAGTTCTTC
TRBV5-4	.	.	TRBJ2-2	CASSLAARGTGELFF	TGTGCCAGCAGCTTGGCCGCTCGGGGCACCGGGGAGCTGTTTTTT
TRBV6-5	TRBD1	few	TRBJ1-1	CASSRGRDTEAFF	TGTGCCAGCAGCAGGGGGCGCGACACTGAAGCTTTCTTT
TRBV7-3	TRBD2	.	TRBJ2-1	CASSITSGFYNEQFF	TGTGCCAGCAGCATAACTAGCGGGTTTTACAATGAGCAGTTCTTC
TRBV25-1	.	few	TRBJ2-5	CDSKPGQLETQYF	TGTGACAGCAAACCTGGACAGCTAGAGACCCAGTACTTC
TRBV25-1	.	.	TRBJ2-7	CASSAVLGGDLYEQYF	TGTGCCAGCAGTGCCGTTCTCGGGGGTGACCTCTACGAGCAGTACTTC
TRBV11-2	TRBD2	few	TRBJ2-7	CASSLGGSGRAYEQYF	TGTGCCAGCAGCTTAGGGGGTAGCGGGAGGGCCTACGAGCAGTACTTC
TRBV6-5	TRBD1	.	TRBJ2-5	CASSYSPTGGQETQYF	TGTGCCAGCAGTTACTCCCCGACAGGGGGACAAGAGACCCAGTACTTC
TRBV2	TRBD2	once	TRBJ2-1	CASKGGSIHEQFF	TGTGCCAGTAAGGGCGGGAGTATCCATGAGCAGTTCTTC
TRBV5-3	.	few	TRBJ1-5	CARSFGRGGNPQHF	TGTGCCAGAAGCTTCGGGCGGGGAGGAAATCCCCAGCATTTT
TRBV30	.	.	TRBJ2-5	CAWSVGFLGGETQYF	TGTGCCTGGAGTGTAGGCTTCCTTGGGGGGGAGACCCAGTACTTC
TRBV5-1	TRBD1	.	TRBJ1-4	CASSYGQGSEKLFF	TGCGCCAGCAGCTATGGACAGGGGAGTGAAAAACTGTTTTTT
TRBV5-8	TRBD2	.	TRBJ2-7	CASSLYASGGDEQYF	TGTGCCAGCAGCTTGTACGCTAGCGGGGGGGACGAGCAGTACTTC
TRBV11-2	.	.	TRBJ2-1	CASSREGRGEQFF	TGTGCCAGCAGCAGAGAGGGCCGGGGTGAGCAGTTCTTC
TRBV29-1	TRBD2	.	TRBJ2-1	CSVALAGKSYNEQFF	TGCAGCGTAGCGCTAGCGGGGAAGTCCTACAATGAGCAGTTCTTC
TRBV2	.	once	TRBJ1-1	CASSGQRVLNTEAFF	TGTGCCAGCAGTGGACAGAGAGTTTTGAACACTGAAGCTTTCTTT
TRBV28	.	.	TRBJ2-7	CASSPNKDEQYF	TGTGCCAGCAGCCCCAACAAAGACGAGCAGTACTTC
TRBV9	TRBD2	.	TRBJ2-5	CASSPEREGPGETQYF	TGTGCCAGCAGCCCAGAGCGGGAGGGCCCGGGGGAGACCCAGTACTTC
TRBV11-2	.	.	TRBJ1-4	CACGMANEKLFF	TGTGCATGCGGGATGGCTAATGAAAAACTGTTTTTT
TRBV4-3	.	.	TRBJ1-1	CASSQREQGNTEAFF	TGCGCCAGCAGCCAGAGGGAACAGGGGAACACTGAAGCTTTCTTT
TRBV30	.	few	TRBJ2-1	CAWRQDPYNEQFF	TGTGCCTGGAGACAGGACCCCTACAATGAGCAGTTCTTC
TRBV2	TRBD2	once	TRBJ2-5	CASSQRGVTSGQETQYF	TGTGCCAGCAGCCAGAGGGGAGTGACTAGCGGCCAAGAGACCCAGTACTTC
TRBV7-2	.	.	TRBJ2-7	CASSNIHEQYF	TGTGCCAGCAGCAACATCCACGAGCAGTACTTC
TRBV11-2	.	.	TRBJ1-6	CASSLGQYNSPLHF	TGTGCCAGCAGCTTAGGACAGTATAATTCCCCCCTCCACTTT
TRBV27	TRBD2	.	TRBJ2-7	CASSFASGAYEQYF	TGTGCCAGCAGTTTTGCCAGCGGGGCCTACGAGCAGTACTTC
TRBV6-5	.	.	TRBJ1-4	CASSLNEKLFF	TGTGCCAGCTCTCTAAATGAAAAACTGTTTTTT
TRBV29-1	.	once	TRBJ2-3	CSVGDRRTSTDTQYF	TGCAGCGTTGGTGACAGGCGTACTAGCACAGATACGCAGTATTTT
TRBV5-5	TRBD1	once	TRBJ2-7	CASSFRQGAYEQYF	TGTGCCAGCAGCTTTAGGCAGGGGGCCTACGAGCAGTACTTC
TRBV6-6	TRBD1	.	TRBJ1-2	CASSPTGGDPRGYTF	TGTGCCAGCAGCCCCACAGGGGGCGACCCTCGTGGCTACACCTTC
TRBV7-9	.	.	TRBJ2-4	CASSLPTDNIQYF	TGTGCCAGCAGCCTACCGACAGACAACATTCAGTACTTC
TRBV5-4	TRBD2	.	TRBJ2-5	CASSPNRKISGVIRRETQYF	TGTGCCAGCAGCCCGAATCGCAAAATTAGCGGGGTGATAAGGAGAGAGACCCAGTACTTC
TRBV27	TRBD2	.	TRBJ2-2	CAISLSRWREGRSGELFF	TGTGCCATCAGTTTATCCCGGTGGCGGGAGGGCCGGTCCGGGGAGCTGTTTTTT
TRBV4-3	.	.	TRBJ2-1	CARSQAMIVIIYNEQFF	TGCGCCAGAAGCCAAGCTATGATCGTAATCATCTACAATGAGCAGTTCTTC
TRBV30	.	.	TRBJ1-2	CAWNGGAGGYTF	TGTGCCTGGAATGGGGGGGCGGGTGGCTACACCTTC
TRBV2	.	once	TRBJ1-1	CASTRDIEAFF	TGTGCCAGCACTCGGGACATTGAAGCTTTCTTT
TRBV7-7	.	.	TRBJ2-7	CASSPTGTYEQYF	TGTGCCAGCAGCCCGACGGGGACCTACGAGCAGTACTTC
TRBV7-2	.	.	TRBJ2-5	CASSLVSGQETQYF	TGTGCCAGCAGCTTAGTCTCAGGGCAAGAGACCCAGTACTTC
TRBV11-1	.	.	TRBJ2-1	CASSSGRENYNEQFF	TGTGCCAGCAGCTCGGGACGGGAGAACTACAATGAGCAGTTCTTC